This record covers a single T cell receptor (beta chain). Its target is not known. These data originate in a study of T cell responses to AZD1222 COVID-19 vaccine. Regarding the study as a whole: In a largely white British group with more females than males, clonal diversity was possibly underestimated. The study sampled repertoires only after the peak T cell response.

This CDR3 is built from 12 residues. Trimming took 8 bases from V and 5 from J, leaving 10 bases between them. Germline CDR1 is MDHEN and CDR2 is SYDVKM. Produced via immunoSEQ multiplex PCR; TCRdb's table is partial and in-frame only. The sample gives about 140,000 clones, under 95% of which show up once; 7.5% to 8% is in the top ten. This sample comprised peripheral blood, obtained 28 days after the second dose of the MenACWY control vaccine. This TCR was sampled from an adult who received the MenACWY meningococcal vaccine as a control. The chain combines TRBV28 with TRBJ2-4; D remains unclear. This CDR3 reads CASGETQNIQYF. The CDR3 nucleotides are TGTGCCAGCGGAGAAACTCAAAACATTCAGTACTTC. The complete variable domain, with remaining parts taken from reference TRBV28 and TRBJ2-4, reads DVKVTQSSRYLVKRTGEKVFLECVQDMDHENMFWYRQDPGLGLRLIYFSYDVKMKEKGDIPEGYSVSREKKERFSLILESASTNQTSMYLCASGETQNIQYFGAGTRLSVL.